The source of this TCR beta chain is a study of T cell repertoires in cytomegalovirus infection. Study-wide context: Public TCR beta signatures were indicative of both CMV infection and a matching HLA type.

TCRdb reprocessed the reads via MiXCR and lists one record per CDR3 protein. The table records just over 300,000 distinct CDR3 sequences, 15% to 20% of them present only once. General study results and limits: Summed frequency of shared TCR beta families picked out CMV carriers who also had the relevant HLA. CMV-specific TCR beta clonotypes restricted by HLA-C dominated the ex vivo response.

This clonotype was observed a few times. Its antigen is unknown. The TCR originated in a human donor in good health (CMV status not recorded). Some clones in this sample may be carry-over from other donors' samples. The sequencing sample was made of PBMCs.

Here the CDR3 DNA reads TGTGCCACCAGCAGAGACAGAGGCTCGTATGGCTACACCTTC. Amino acid sequence: CATSRDRGSYGYTF. J is TRBJ1-2 and V is TRBV15; D uncertain. V was cut by 0 bases and J by 5 bases, with 10 bases left in between. CDR1 LNHNV and CDR2 YYDKDF come from the germline V gene (reference sequence). The CDR3 spans 14 residues.